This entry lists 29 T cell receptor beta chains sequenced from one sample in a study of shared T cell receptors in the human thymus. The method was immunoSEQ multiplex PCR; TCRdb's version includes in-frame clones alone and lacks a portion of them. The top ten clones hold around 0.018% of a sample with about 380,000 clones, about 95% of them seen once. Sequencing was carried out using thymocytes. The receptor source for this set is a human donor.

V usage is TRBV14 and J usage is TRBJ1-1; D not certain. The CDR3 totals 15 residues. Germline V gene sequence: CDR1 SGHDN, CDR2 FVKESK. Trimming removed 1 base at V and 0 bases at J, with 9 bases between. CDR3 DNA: TGTGCCAGCAGCCAAGTGCCGGGATTGAACACTGAAGCTTTCTTT. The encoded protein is CASSQVPGLNTEAFF.

The CDR3 spells CASRAGTSGRAPQNTQYF. Written as DNA, the CDR3 is TGTGCCAGCAGGGCCGGGACTAGCGGGAGGGCCCCCCAAAATACGCAGTATTTT. V is TRBV11-2 and J is TRBJ2-3; TRBD2 matches 16 bases. Trimming removed 6 bases from V and 7 bases from J; junction bases left unmatched: 13. The CDR3 runs 18 residues. Germline CDR1 SGHAT, CDR2 FQNNGV.

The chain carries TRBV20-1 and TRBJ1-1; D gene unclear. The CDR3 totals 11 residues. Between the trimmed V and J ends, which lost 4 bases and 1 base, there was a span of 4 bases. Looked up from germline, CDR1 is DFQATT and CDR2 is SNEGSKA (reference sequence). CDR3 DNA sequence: TGCAGTGCTAATGGGAACACTGAAGCTTTCTTT. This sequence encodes CSANGNTEAFF.

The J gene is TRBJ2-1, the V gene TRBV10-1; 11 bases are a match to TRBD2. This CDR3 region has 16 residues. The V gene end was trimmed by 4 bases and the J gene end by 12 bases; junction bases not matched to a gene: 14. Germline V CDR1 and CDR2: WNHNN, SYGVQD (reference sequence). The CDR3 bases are TGCGCCAGCAGTGGGGGGGACCCACTAGCGGGAGTGGGGCAGTTCTTC. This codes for CASSGGDPLAGVGQFF.

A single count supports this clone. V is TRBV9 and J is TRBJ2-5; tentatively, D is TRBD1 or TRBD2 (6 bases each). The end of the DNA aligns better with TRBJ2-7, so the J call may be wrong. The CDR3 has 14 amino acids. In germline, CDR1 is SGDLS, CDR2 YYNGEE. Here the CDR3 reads CASSARLGGYEQYF. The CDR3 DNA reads TGTGCCAGCAGCGCCCGACTAGGGGGCTACGAGCAGTACTTC.

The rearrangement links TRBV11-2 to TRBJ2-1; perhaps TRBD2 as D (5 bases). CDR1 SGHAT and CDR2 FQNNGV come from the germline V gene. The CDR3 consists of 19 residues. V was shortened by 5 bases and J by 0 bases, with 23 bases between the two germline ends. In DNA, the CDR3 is TGTGCCAGCAGCCTCCCTAGAGCGGTTAAACCGAGCTCCTACAATGAGCAGTTCTTC. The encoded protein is CASSLPRAVKPSSYNEQFF.

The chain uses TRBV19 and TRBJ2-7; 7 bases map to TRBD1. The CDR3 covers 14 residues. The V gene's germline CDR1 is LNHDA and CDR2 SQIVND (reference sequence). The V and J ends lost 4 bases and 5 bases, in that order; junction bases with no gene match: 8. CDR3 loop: CASSSGTVPNEQYF. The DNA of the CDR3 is TGTGCCAGTAGTAGTGGGACAGTTCCCAACGAGCAGTACTTC.

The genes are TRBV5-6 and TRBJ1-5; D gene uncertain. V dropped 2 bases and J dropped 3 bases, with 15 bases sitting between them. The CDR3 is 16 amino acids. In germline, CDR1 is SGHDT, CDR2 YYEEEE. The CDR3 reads CASSFRGWGLNQPQHF. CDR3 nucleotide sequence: TGTGCCAGCAGCTTCAGAGGGTGGGGTCTCAATCAGCCCCAGCATTTT.

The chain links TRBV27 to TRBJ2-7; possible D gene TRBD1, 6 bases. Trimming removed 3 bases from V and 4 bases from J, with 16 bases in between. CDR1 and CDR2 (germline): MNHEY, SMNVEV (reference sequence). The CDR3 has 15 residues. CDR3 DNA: TGTGCCAGCAGTTTGGGGGCAGGCCGGCAATACGAGCAGTACTTC. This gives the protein CASSLGAGRQYEQYF.

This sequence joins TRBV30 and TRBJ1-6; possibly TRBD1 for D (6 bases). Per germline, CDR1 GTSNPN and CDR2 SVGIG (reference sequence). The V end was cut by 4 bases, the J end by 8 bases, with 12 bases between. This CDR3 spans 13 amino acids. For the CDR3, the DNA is TGTGCCTGGAACAGGGCGAGGGATTCACCCCTCCACTTT. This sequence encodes CAWNRARDSPLHF.

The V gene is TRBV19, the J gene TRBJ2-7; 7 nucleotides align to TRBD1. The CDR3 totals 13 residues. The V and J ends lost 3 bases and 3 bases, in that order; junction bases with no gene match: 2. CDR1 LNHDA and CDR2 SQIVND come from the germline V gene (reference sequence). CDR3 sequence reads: CASSMAGGYEQYF. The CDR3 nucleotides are TGTGCCAGTAGTATGGCAGGGGGCTACGAGCAGTACTTC.

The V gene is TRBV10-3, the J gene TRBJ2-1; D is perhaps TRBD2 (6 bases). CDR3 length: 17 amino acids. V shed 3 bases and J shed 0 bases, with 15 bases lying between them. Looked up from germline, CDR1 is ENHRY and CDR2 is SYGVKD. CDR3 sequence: CAISEGRSGSSYNEQFF. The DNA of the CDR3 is TGTGCCATCAGTGAAGGGAGGAGCGGCAGCTCCTACAATGAGCAGTTCTTC.

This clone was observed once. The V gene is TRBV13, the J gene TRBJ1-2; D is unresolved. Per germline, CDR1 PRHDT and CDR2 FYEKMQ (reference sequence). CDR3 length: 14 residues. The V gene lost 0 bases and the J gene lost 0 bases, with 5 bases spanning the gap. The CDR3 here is CASSLGSSNYGYTF. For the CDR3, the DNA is TGTGCCAGCAGCTTAGGCAGCTCTAACTATGGCTACACCTTC.

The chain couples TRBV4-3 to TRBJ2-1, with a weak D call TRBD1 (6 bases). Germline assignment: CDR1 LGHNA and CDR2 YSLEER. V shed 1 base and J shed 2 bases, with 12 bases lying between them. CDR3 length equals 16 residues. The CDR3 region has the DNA TGCGCCAGCAGCCAAGCACAACAGGGACCCTACAATGAGCAGTTCTTC. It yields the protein CASSQAQQGPYNEQFF.

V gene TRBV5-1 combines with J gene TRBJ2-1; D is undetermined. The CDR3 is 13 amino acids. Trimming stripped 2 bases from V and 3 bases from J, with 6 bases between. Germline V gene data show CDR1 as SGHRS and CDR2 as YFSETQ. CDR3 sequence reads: CASSFGLYNEQFF. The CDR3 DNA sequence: TGCGCCAGCAGCTTTGGCCTCTACAATGAGCAGTTCTTC.

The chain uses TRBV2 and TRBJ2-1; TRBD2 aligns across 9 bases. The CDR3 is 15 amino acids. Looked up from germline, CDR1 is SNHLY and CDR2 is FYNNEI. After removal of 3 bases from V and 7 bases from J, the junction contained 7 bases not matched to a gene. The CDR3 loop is CASSDAAGGGNEQFF. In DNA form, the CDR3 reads TGTGCCAGCAGTGACGCTGCGGGAGGGGGGAATGAGCAGTTCTTC.

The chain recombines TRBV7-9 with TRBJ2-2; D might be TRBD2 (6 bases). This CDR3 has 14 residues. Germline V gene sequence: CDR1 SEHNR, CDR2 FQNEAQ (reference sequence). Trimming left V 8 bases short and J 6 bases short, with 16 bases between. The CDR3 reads CASASEGRAGELFF. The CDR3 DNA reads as TGTGCCAGCGCGTCGGAGGGCCGGGCCGGGGAGCTGTTTTTT.

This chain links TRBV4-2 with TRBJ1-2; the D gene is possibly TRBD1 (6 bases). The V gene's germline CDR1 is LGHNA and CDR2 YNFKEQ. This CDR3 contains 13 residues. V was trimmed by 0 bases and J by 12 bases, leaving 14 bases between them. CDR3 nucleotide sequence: TGTGCCAGCAGCCAAGAGCCCAGGGGAATCCACACCTTC. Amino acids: CASSQEPRGIHTF.

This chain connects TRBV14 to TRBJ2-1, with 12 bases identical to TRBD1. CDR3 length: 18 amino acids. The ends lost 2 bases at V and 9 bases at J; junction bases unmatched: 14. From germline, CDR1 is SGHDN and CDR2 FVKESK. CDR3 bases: TGTGCCAGCAGCCAACCCCAAGGAGGGACAGGGGGCTATGGTGAGCAGTTCTTC. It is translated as CASSQPQGGTGGYGEQFF.

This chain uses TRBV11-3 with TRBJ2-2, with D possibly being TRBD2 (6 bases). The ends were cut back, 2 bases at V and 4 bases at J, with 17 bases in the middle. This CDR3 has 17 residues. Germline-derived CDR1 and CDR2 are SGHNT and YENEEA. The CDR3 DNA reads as TGTGCCAGCAGCTTACTACCAGGAGGGGTCCCCACCGGGGAGCTGTTTTTT. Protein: CASSLLPGGVPTGELFF. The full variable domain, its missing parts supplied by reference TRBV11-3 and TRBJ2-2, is EAGVVQSPRYKIIEKKQPVAFWCNPISGHNTLYWYLQNLGQGPELLIRYENEEAVDDSQLPKDRFSAERLKGVDSTLKIQPAELGDSAVYLCASSLLPGGVPTGELFFGEGSRLTVL.

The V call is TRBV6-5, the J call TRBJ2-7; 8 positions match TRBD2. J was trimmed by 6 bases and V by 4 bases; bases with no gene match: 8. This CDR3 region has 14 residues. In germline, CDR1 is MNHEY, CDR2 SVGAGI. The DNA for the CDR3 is TGTGCCAGCAGTTTAGCCCGAGGACTAGCCGAGCAGTACTTC. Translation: CASSLARGLAEQYF.

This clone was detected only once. The chain's CDR3 is CASSQDSIGTIQYF. Here the CDR3 DNA reads TGCGCCAGCAGCCAAGATTCGATTGGGACCATTCAGTACTTC. The chain uses TRBV4-1 and TRBJ2-4, with D tentatively TRBD1 or TRBD2 (5 bases each). Germline V gene lookup returns CDR1 MGHRA and CDR2 YSYEKL. The CDR3 covers 14 residues. The V end lost 0 bases, the J end lost 9 bases, and 12 bases lay between the germline ends.

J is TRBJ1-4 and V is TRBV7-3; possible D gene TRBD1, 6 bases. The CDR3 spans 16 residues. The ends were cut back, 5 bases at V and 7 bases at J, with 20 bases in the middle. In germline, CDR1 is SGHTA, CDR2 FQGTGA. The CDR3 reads CASSLGSGVRGEKLFF. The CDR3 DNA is TGTGCCAGCAGCCTGGGGTCAGGGGTGAGGGGTGAAAAACTGTTTTTT.

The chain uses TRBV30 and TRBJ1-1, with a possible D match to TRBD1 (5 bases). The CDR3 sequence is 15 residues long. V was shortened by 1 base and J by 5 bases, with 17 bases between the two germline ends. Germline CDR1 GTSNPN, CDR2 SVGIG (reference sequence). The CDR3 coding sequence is TGTGCCTGGAGTGCTCTCGGGGGGACGAAAACTGAAGCTTTCTTT. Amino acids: CAWSALGGTKTEAFF.

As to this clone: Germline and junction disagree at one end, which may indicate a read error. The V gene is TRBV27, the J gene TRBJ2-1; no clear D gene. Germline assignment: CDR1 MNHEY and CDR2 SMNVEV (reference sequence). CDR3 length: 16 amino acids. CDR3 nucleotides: TGTGCCAGCAGTTTATCGGCAGGAAACTCCCACAATGAGCAGTTCTTC. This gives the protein CASSLSAGNSHNEQFF.

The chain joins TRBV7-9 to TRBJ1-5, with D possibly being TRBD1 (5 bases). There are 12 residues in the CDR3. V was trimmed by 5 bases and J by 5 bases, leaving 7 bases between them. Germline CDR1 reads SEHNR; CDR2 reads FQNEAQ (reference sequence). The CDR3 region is CASSVRDQPQHF. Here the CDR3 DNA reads TGTGCCAGCAGCGTCAGGGATCAGCCCCAGCATTTT. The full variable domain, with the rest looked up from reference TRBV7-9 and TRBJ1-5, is DTGVSQNPRHKITKRGQNVTFRCDPISEHNRLYWYRQTLGQGPEFLTYFQNEAQLEKSRLLSDRFSAERPKGSFSTLEIQRTEQGDSAMYLCASSVRDQPQHFGDGTRLSIL.

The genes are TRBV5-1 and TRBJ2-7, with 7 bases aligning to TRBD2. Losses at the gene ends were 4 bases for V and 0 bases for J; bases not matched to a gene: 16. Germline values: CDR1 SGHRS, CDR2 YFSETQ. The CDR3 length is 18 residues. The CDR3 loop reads CASSPTQSSGRHSYEQYF. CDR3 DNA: TGCGCCAGCAGCCCCACTCAAAGTAGCGGGCGACACTCCTACGAGCAGTACTTC.

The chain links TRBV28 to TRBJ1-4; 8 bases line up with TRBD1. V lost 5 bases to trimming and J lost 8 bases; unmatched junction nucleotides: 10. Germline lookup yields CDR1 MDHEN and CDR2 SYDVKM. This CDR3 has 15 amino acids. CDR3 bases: TGTGCCAGCAGTGCCGAGACAGGGGATGGGGAAAAACTGTTTTTT. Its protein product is CASSAETGDGEKLFF. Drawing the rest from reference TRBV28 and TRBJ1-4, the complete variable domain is DVKVTQSSRYLVKRTGEKVFLECVQDMDHENMFWYRQDPGLGLRLIYFSYDVKMKEKGDIPEGYSVSREKKERFSLILESASTNQTSMYLCASSAETGDGEKLFFGSGTQLSVL.

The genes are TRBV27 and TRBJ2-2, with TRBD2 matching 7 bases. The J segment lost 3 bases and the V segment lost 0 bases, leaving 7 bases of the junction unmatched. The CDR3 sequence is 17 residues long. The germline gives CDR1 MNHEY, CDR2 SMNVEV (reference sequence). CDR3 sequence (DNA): TGTGCCAGCAGTTTATCAGGCGGGAGCTCTTACACCGGGGAGCTGTTTTTT. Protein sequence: CASSLSGGSSYTGELFF.